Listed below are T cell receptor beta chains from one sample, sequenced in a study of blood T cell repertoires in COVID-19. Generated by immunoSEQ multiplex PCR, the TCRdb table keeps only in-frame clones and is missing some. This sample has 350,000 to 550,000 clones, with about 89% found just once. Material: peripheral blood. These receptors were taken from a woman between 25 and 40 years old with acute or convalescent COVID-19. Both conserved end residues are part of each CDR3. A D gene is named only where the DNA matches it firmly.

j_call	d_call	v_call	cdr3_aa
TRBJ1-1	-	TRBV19	CASSFLTGPRNTEAFF
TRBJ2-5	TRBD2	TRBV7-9	CASSLGSGEGETQYF
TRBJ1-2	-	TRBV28	CASIQFPSGYTF
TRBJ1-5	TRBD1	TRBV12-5	CASGVGTAIQPQHF
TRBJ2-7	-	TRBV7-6	CASSLQEAAGYEQYF
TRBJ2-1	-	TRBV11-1	CASSFDRPLGNEQFF
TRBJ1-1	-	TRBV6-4	CASRREMNTEAFF
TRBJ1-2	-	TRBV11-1	CASSPLRGLRSGYTF
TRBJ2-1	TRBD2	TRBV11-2	CASSFWRVAGDSNEQFF
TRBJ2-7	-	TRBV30	CAWSVGGLPYEQYF
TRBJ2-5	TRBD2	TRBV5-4	CASSSSGRVETQYF
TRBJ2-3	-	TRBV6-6	CASSRALGTDTQYF
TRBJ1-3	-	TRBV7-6	CASSLDGGTVSGNTIYF
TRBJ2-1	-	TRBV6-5	CASSYSRQPNNEQFF
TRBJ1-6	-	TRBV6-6	CASSSQTGRNSPLHF
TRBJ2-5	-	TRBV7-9	CASSTTDRAEQTQYF
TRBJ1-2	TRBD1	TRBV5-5	CASSYTGGASYGYTF
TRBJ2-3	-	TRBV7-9	CASMVLGGPSTDTQYF
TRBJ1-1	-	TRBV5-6	CASSSGSVNTEAFF
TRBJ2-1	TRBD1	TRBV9	CASSALDRGESDEQFF
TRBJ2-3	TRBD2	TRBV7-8	CASSLDRLAGGQRPDTQYF
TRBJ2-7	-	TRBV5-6	CASSITREQYF
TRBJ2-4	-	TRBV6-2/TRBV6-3	CASSYQVWGTAKNIQYF
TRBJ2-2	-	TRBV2	CASRGSGTGELFF
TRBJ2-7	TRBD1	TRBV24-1	CATGTGWGEQYF
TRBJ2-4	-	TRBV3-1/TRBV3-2	CASSQSGIAKNIQYF
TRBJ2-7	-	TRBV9	CASSVGSFGGEDEQYF
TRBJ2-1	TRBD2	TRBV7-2	CASSLVSRGAYNEQFF
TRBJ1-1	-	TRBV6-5	CASSSRGLEAFF
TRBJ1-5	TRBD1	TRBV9	CASSEGAPHQPQHF
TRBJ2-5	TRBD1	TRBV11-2	CASSTDRGRQETQYF
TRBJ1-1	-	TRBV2	CASSGSTGTEAFF
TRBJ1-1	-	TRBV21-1	CASRGVAFF
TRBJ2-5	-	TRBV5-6	CASSWAGGRETQYF
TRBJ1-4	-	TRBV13	CASSKGQKNEKLFF
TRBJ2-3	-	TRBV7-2	CASSLSLATDTQYF
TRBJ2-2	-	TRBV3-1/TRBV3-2	CASSQTNTGELFF
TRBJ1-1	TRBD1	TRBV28	CASSSQYLRTGSGTEAFF
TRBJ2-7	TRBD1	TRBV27	CASSGPGTGHYEQYF